This section outlines one T cell receptor beta chain sequence together with its context. V lost 2 bases and J lost 0, with 8 bases in between. Per the germline V gene, CDR1 is SGHRS and CDR2 is YFSETQ. The CDR3 totals 14 residues. The data were produced by immunoSEQ multiplex PCR, yet TCRdb's version contains in-frame clones alone and is incomplete. The data show some 70,000 clones, 85% to 95% seen once. This entry belongs to a study of OX40 agonist ivuxolimab in advanced cancers. The sample was CD4+ or CD8+ T cells sorted from blood, taken in a trial of the OX40 agonist ivuxolimab. This sequence was found in an adult with an advanced solid tumor such as melanoma, head and neck, liver or kidney cancer. The chain uses TRBV5-1 and TRBJ1-2, with D hard to call. The CDR3 spells CASSFRQANYGYTF. DNA of the CDR3: TGCGCCAGCAGCTTCCGGCAGGCTAACTATGGCTACACCTTC.